This T cell receptor (beta chain) is drawn from a study of cytomegalovirus exposure and HLA in healthy donors (TCRdb year 2017). With regard to the full study: An earlier analysis of roughly 570 of the donors reported around 280 Gb of sequence data and roughly 120 million unique TCR beta sequences obtained from roughly 180 million T cells. An early release covering 550 to 700 HLA-typed donors comprised about 290 gigabases of sequencing data and approximately 80 million unique TCR sequences. Of the 300 to 500 genotyped donors, less than 90% were placed in the genetic ancestry cluster associated with self-reported Caucasian donors. The study aimed to test whether signatures of past pathogen exposure could be identified by cataloging public T cell receptors. The T cell repertoires of around 730 subjects were profiled by immunosequencing and related to cytomegalovirus serostatus. In addition to the first cohort of 666 subjects, a separate validation cohort of under 150 different subjects was used. High-throughput TCR immunosequencing, statistical association of individual TCRs with disease status, and machine learning were combined to predict cytomegalovirus infection status. In a later analysis, previously published TCR beta repertoires from more than 500 donors were re-analyzed and high-resolution HLA genotyping was added so that TCR occurrence patterns could be studied. The later analysis used no new phenotypic data to find candidate immune exposures, relying instead on TCR beta sequences and their occurrence across donors. An earlier analysis of several hundred of the donors used high-throughput TCR beta sequencing to judge whether each TCR beta V gene segment behaved as functional or pseudogenic. Donor age, sex, ethnicity and CMV serostatus were compiled alongside the repertoire data. A later genetic analysis took genome-wide SNP genotypes for about 55% of the roughly 670 donors and used that subset as a discovery cohort. All discovery cohort repertoires had been generated on a single sequencing platform. HLA typing covered class I and class II loci at four-digit resolution. Typing coverage varied by locus: roughly 629-630 donors for A, B, C, DRB1 and DQB1; approximately 560 for DQA1; 606 for DPA1; roughly 450 for DPB1. A handful of DR-DQ haplotypes were handled as single units for association and clustering because linkage in the cohort was strong. On average, roughly 250,000 unique TCR beta nucleotide sequences were sequenced per donor among 398 genotyped donors of the cohort, with roughly 18% of those sequences being non-productive.

Library prep was done by the immunoSEQ multiplex PCR assay. For the multiplex PCR, a mixture combining 60 forward primers for TCR Vbeta segments and 13 reverse primers for TCR Jbeta segments was used. The CDR3 region of rearranged TCR beta genes was amplified from genomic DNA by a multiplex PCR assay. The Illumina HiSeq System was used to sequence the amplified TCR beta libraries as 87-base-pair reads. The published analysis was carried out like this. A later analysis counted some 80 million unique TCR beta chains across the 640 or so repertoires, and around 9.9 million of these chains were shared by at least two donors. To remove PCR and sequencing errors, raw reads were error-corrected and collapsed into unique sequences using a nearest-neighbor algorithm that merged closely related sequences. V, D and J gene segments were assigned by aligning CDR3 sequences to IMGT reference sequences. Each retained sequence needed at least a six-nucleotide match to both a V gene segment and a J gene segment. A rearrangement was called productive if the CDR3 had no stop codons and remained in frame with V and J, and every other rearrangement was called non-productive. Following IMGT convention, CDR3 was defined as the stretch from the second conserved V-encoded cysteine to the conserved J-encoded phenylalanine. The earlier analysis of about 640 of the donors excluded any sequence lacking an unambiguous match to a single V gene segment. An earlier analysis of approximately 590 of the donors classified V segments as functional when productive rearrangements were above 56.7% and as segregating when the standard deviation between donors was above 5%. To diagnose cytomegalovirus status from the catalog of TCR beta chain sequences, a statistical classification framework was built. V and J gene assignment, in a later analysis, came from comparing TCR nucleotide sequences with IMGT/GENE-DB human TR gene sequences. A later analysis assigned CDR3 sequences and most-parsimonious VDJ recombination scenarios with the TCRdist pipeline. In a later analysis, each TCR beta chain was defined by its CDR3 amino acid sequence together with its V-gene family, and reads lacking a unique V-gene family were excluded. A later analysis removed 550 to 700 highly shared, low-generation-probability nucleotide sequences to deal with suspected cross-contamination and a sequencing artifact. In a later analysis, a clonal expansion index for each public chain was calculated from normalized within-repertoire ranks of inferred template counts. Generation probabilities in a later analysis came from a VDJ recombination model fitted to out-of-frame rearrangements, and those results were checked against IGoR. A later analysis scored TCR-TCR, TCR-HLA and TCR-CMV co-occurrence with hypergeometric tests, applying a repertoire-size bias correction to TCR pairs. False discovery rates were estimated in a later analysis by permuting HLA or CMV assignments 20 times. In a later analysis, co-occurring TCRs were grouped using DBSCAN, with TCRdist sequence similarity added in when clustering inside HLA-allele-positive subsets. Repertoires with fewer than 30,000 or more than 120,000 public chains, plus five repertoires with anomalous nucleotide sharing, were excluded from co-occurrence clustering. This is the immuneACCESS table as TCRdb keeps it, with only in-frame sequences that have V and J called. A part of the clones is gone; compared with another copy, unresolved V genes explain less than half, and the rest is unexplained. V, J and clone size are taken as reported in that table, and D and trimming were inferred from the DNA itself. For this sample the table gives some 100,000 clones, of which around 76% were detected only once. 3% to 4% of the sample goes to the ten largest clones.

In total, 666 healthy bone marrow donors made up the cohort. Cohort members were all nominally healthy when sampled, although unrecorded immune exposures were likely present. The donor tested CMV seropositive and was one of the 289 seropositive cohort members. Every donor gave a peripheral blood sample, and the peripheral blood mononuclear cells from that sample were used for TCR beta sequencing. Genomic DNA was extracted from the blood cell samples with the Qiagen DNeasy Blood Extraction Kit. Only a few counts were recorded for this clone. Its target antigen remains unknown. Base qualities are not at hand, and no much larger clone is one base apart. CDR1 and CDR2 (SGHRS, YFSETQ) derive from the germline V gene. Unmatched junction bases come to 3, with V trimmed by 2 bases and J by 2 bases. Including cysteine and phenylalanine, the CDR3 has 15 amino acids. Just CDR3 DNA is preserved here, 45 bases in frame from base 1.

Findings and caveats that apply to the study as a whole: A few of the identified cytomegalovirus-associated TCR beta chains were confirmed in vitro to be specific for cytomegalovirus antigens. Several of the top co-occurrence clusters appeared to be linked to parvovirus B19, influenza, CMV and Epstein-Barr virus, according to a later analysis. Immune exposure information for the cohort was limited to CMV serostatus. The 87-base-pair reads could not distinguish some IMGT-functional V segments, including TRBV6-2 and TRBV6-3, so those segments were excluded. In a later analysis, most CMV-associated TCR beta chains were found to appear HLA-restricted, with HLA associations seemingly driven largely by CMV exposure. The study gave a list of some 150 TCR beta chains associated with cytomegalovirus. Presence/absence analyses assumed roughly uniform sequencing depth across donors, an assumption that may not hold. Most TCR sequences were seen in very few donors, while some public TCRs were found in many individuals. When HLA alleles, especially DR and DQ, strongly co-occurred, TCR associations were difficult to assign to individual alleles. In an earlier analysis of more than 500 of the donors, most TCR beta V segments appeared in productive rearrangements about 87% or about 30% of the time, broadly matching IMGT annotations. Specific HLA alleles were associated with 16,951 TCR beta sequences at a false discovery rate of 0.05 in a later analysis. A cluster of highly shared sequence variants was judged likely to be a technical artifact of the sequencing pipeline. A later genetic analysis reported fewer N-insertions in productive TCRs among donors in an Asian-associated ancestry cluster than the roughly 700-donor mean. This cohort had only TCR beta chains sequenced, and the lack of alpha or paired-chain data limited which features could be detected. Linkage disequilibrium might explain the correlated functional status among segregating V segments, but an unknown experimental factor could not be excluded. In a later genetic analysis, a missense DCLRE1C variant was associated with V-gene and J-gene trimming of TCR beta chains, and the association was replicated in an independent cohort. The authors suggested that the approach could potentially be extended to other disease states and immunological phenotypes. Compared with equally common non-associated chains, HLA-associated TCR beta chains in a later analysis were more clonally expanded and had lower generation probabilities. A further reported finding was that TCR beta sequences accurately predicted the HLA-A and HLA-B alleles for most subjects in the first cohort. Because HLA typing was missing for some donors at each locus, association tests included only the typed subset. Because counts were too low, 15 to 20 rarely observed V segments, including chromosome 9 orphons, were excluded from the earlier analysis of under 650 of the donors. The classifier was reported to diagnose cytomegalovirus status with high specificity and sensitivity in both the original cohort and the validation cohort. According to a later analysis, TCR association rates differed among HLA loci, with DRB1 alleles showing the most associated TCRs and HLA-C alleles showing the fewest.

The clonotype originates from a woman between 45 and 60 years old in good health and CMV-seropositive. The V and J genes are TRBV5-1 and TRBJ2-2, and 7 junction bases match TRBD1. The sequenced material came from PBMCs. The nucleotide sequence reads as follows: TGCGCCAGCAGCTTAGGGGGCGTTAACACCGGGGAGCTGTTTTTT. It is translated as CASSLGGVNTGELFF.